Shown below are 32 T cell receptor beta chains from a single sample sequenced in a study of blood T cell repertoires in COVID-19. The repertoire was sequenced with immunoSEQ multiplex PCR; TCRdb's copy has only in-frame clones and lacks some. The sample holds fewer than 300,000 clones, roughly 93% seen once. The sample was PBMCs or T cells enriched from blood (not recorded which). These TCRs come from a woman aged 35 to 49 with acute COVID-19.

This sequence joins TRBV7-9 and TRBJ2-7, with D maybe TRBD1 (5 bases). Germline values: CDR1 SEHNR, CDR2 FQNEAQ (reference sequence). Trimming left V 8 bases short and J 1 base short, with 15 bases between. The CDR3 loop spans 14 amino acids. CDR3 coding DNA: TGTGCCAGCTCCCAGGGTGTTACTTCCTACGAGCAGTACTTC. Translated, it gives CASSQGVTSYEQYF.

The chain couples TRBV7-6 to TRBJ2-5, with TRBD1 as a possible D gene (5 bases). In germline, CDR1 is SGHVS, CDR2 FNYEAQ. The V gene lost 1 base and the J gene lost 7 bases, with 16 bases spanning the gap. This CDR3 is 15 amino acids long. The CDR3 nucleotides are TGTGCCAGCAGCTTAGACCGACCGGGCCAGGGGACCCAGTACTTC. It codes for CASSLDRPGQGTQYF.

The chain has TRBV28 and TRBJ1-2; 9 nucleotides match TRBD1. The J segment lost 5 bases and the V segment lost 5 bases, leaving 9 bases of the junction unmatched. Germline loops: CDR1 MDHEN, CDR2 SYDVKM. CDR3 length equals 15 residues. The CDR3 coding sequence is TGTGCCAGCAGTAAAACAGGGGGCTTTGGTTATGGCTACACCTTC. Translation: CASSKTGGFGYGYTF.

The genes are TRBV28 and TRBJ1-3; D possibly corresponds to TRBD1 (5 bases). This CDR3 has 12 amino acids. The V gene lost 6 bases and the J gene lost 7 bases, with 10 bases spanning the gap. Germline assignment: CDR1 MDHEN and CDR2 SYDVKM. The DNA for the CDR3 is TGTGCCAGCAGAGCTAAGGGGAACACCATATATTTT. Its translation: CASRAKGNTIYF.

The chain couples TRBV28 to TRBJ2-3, with TRBD2 matching over 13 bases. The CDR3 loop spans 21 amino acids. Germline assignment: CDR1 MDHEN and CDR2 SYDVKM. Trimming removed 2 bases from V and 0 bases from J; junction bases left unmatched: 14. Here the CDR3 DNA reads TGTGCCAGCAGTTTAAGGTTTGGTCCGACTAGCGGGAGGATCAGCACAGATACGCAGTATTTT. Its protein product is CASSLRFGPTSGRISTDTQYF.

The CDR3 loop reads CASSQEDTATNEKLFF. The CDR3 region has the DNA TGTGCCAGCAGCCAAGAGGACACCGCAACTAATGAAAAACTGTTTTTT. The rearrangement joins TRBV3-1 (or the pseudogene TRBV3-2) to TRBJ1-4; tentatively, D is TRBD1 (5 bases). Deletions cut 0 bases from V and 0 bases from J, with 8 bases between. The germline gives CDR1 LGHDT, CDR2 YNNKEL (reference sequence). The CDR3 spans 16 residues.

The chain carries TRBV28 and TRBJ2-1; 7 bases are shared with TRBD2. Germline V gene data show CDR1 as MDHEN and CDR2 as SYDVKM. V dropped 5 bases and J dropped 7; count of bases not matched to a gene: 8. CDR3 length equals 14 residues. CDR3 DNA: TGTGCCAGCAGTCCCCGTGGGGGGGGGAATGAGCAGTTCTTC. The encoded protein is CASSPRGGGNEQFF.

The J gene is TRBJ2-1, the V gene TRBV6-5; no firm D call. With 7 bases removed from V and 6 bases from J, the gap between germline ends came to 10 bases. Germline V gene data show CDR1 as MNHEY and CDR2 as SVGAGI. This CDR3 comprises 12 residues. CDR3 nucleotides: TGTGCCAGCAAAGAGATAAGCAATGAGCAGTTCTTC. It specifies CASKEISNEQFF.

The genes are TRBV28 and TRBJ1-2, with 7 bases that match TRBD1. Trimming cost V 0 bases and J 6 bases; bases outside gene matches: 4. The CDR3 loop spans 14 amino acids. The V gene's germline CDR1 is MDHEN and CDR2 SYDVKM. CDR3 nucleotide sequence: TGTGCCAGCAGTTTATGGACAGGGAGGAATGGCTACACCTTC. Its protein is CASSLWTGRNGYTF.

The chain employs TRBV5-1 and TRBJ1-6, with D tentatively TRBD1 (5 bases). V lost 4 bases, J lost 6 bases, and 11 bases lay in between. Germline CDR1 reads SGHRS; CDR2 reads YFSETQ. The CDR3 runs to 14 residues. The CDR3 here is CASSNRTSNSPLHF. The CDR3 DNA follows: TGCGCCAGCAGCAACAGGACAAGTAATTCACCCCTCCACTTT. Based on the CDR3 plus reference TRBV5-1 and TRBJ1-6, the full variable domain is KAGVTQTPRYLIKTRGQQVTLSCSPISGHRSVSWYQQTPGQGLQFLFEYFSETQRNKGNFPGRFSGRQFSNSRSEMNVSTLELGDSALYLCASSNRTSNSPLHFGNGTRLTVT.

Note on this clone: This same CDR3 is encoded by further DNA sequences in the sample. The rearrangement links TRBV7-9 to TRBJ1-6, with a tentative D call TRBD1 (6 bases). This CDR3 spans 14 amino acids. The germline gives CDR1 SEHNR, CDR2 FQNEAQ (reference sequence). V was clipped by 4 bases and J by 7 bases, with 11 bases between them. CDR3 DNA: TGTGCCAGCAGCTCCACAGGGTACAATTCACCCCTCCACTTT. It yields the protein CASSSTGYNSPLHF.

J is TRBJ2-1 and V is TRBV6-2 or TRBV6-3, with a tentative D call TRBD1 (7 bases). The length of the CDR3 is 15 residues. CDR1 MNHEY and CDR2 SVGEGT come from the germline V gene. With 2 bases removed from V and 10 bases from J, the gap between germline ends came to 18 bases. The CDR3 reads CASSYQGQILAEQFF. DNA for the CDR3: TGTGCCAGCAGTTACCAGGGACAGATCCTAGCGGAGCAGTTCTTC.

The CDR3 loop reads CASGGRVAGARGYTQYF. DNA for the CDR3: TGTGCCAGCGGGGGACGTGTAGCGGGGGCCCGCGGATATACGCAGTATTTT. V gene TRBV28 combines with J gene TRBJ2-3, with TRBD2 matching over 9 bases. CDR1 and CDR2 from the germline V gene are MDHEN and SYDVKM. V dropped 8 bases and J dropped 7; count of bases not matched to a gene: 19. The length of the CDR3 is 17 residues.

The V and J genes are TRBV6-5 and TRBJ2-1; 12 bases fit TRBD2. CDR1 is MNHEY and CDR2 is SVGAGI in the germline V gene. This CDR3 has 15 amino acids. V gave up 6 bases and J gave up 6 bases; unmatched junction bases: 6. CDR3 sequence reads: CASRLTSGGSNEQFF. The CDR3 DNA is TGTGCCAGCAGGCTGACTAGCGGGGGATCCAATGAGCAGTTCTTC.

This chain joins TRBV27 and TRBJ1-6; 8 nucleotides line up with TRBD1. This CDR3 has 18 residues. Trimming at V came to 1 base and at J to 4 bases, leaving 9 bases not matched to a gene. The V gene's germline CDR1 is MNHEY and CDR2 SMNVEV (reference sequence). In DNA form, the CDR3 reads TGTGCCAGCAGTTTATTGGGACAGGCCCGTGGGTATAATTCACCCCTCCACTTT. This sequence encodes CASSLLGQARGYNSPLHF.

This chain links TRBV7-3 with TRBJ2-1; D is possibly TRBD2 (6 bases). CDR3 size: 15 residues. Germline CDR1 SGHTA, CDR2 FQGTGA. Trimming cost V 4 bases and J 4 bases, with 14 bases left between them. DNA for the CDR3: TGTGCCAGCAGCTCGACAAGGACTACATACAATGAGCAGTTCTTC. Amino acid sequence: CASSSTRTTYNEQFF.

The chain uses TRBV4-1 and TRBJ2-3, with D possibly TRBD1 on 5 matching bases. CDR3 length: 13 amino acids. Trimming took 5 bases from V and 4 from J, leaving 10 bases between them. Germline loops: CDR1 MGHRA, CDR2 YSYEKL. CDR3 amino acids: CASSRGFADTQYF. In DNA, the CDR3 is TGCGCCAGCAGCAGGGGTTTTGCAGATACGCAGTATTTT.

The chain uses TRBV19 and TRBJ1-5; 12 bases line up with TRBD1. This CDR3 is 15 amino acids long. The V gene end was trimmed by 3 bases and the J gene end by 6 bases; junction bases not matched to a gene: 3. Germline values: CDR1 LNHDA, CDR2 SQIVND (reference sequence). CDR3: CASSMGQGAGQPQHF. CDR3 DNA: TGTGCCAGTAGTATGGGACAGGGGGCCGGTCAGCCCCAGCATTTT.

This sequence joins TRBV6-5 and TRBJ1-1; TRBD1 agrees at 10 bases. Germline-derived CDR1 and CDR2 are MNHEY and SVGAGI. There are 16 residues in the CDR3. Trimming removed 1 base from V and 5 bases from J; junction bases left unmatched: 7. The CDR3 coding sequence is TGTGCCAGCAGTTACTTGAGACAGGGGGCAGGGACTGAAGCTTTCTTT. This encodes CASSYLRQGAGTEAFF.

The chain recombines TRBV6-6 with TRBJ2-7, with TRBD1 matching 8 bases. J was trimmed by 3 bases and V by 6 bases; bases with no gene match: 10. This CDR3 has 15 residues. CDR1 is MNHNY and CDR2 is SVGAGI in the germline V gene (reference sequence). This CDR3 is CASSQDRVGGYEQYF. CDR3 in DNA: TGTGCCAGCAGCCAGGACAGGGTGGGAGGCTACGAGCAGTACTTC.

The genes are TRBV7-9 and TRBJ2-1; no clear D gene. Germline CDR1 is SEHNR and CDR2 is FQNEAQ (reference sequence). The length of the CDR3 is 11 residues. The V and J ends lost 0 bases and 8 bases respectively, with 2 bases between them. DNA of the CDR3: TGTGCCAGCAGCTTAGCCGATGAGCAGTTCTTC. Translated: CASSLADEQFF. The entire variable domain, with the rest obtained from reference TRBV7-9 and TRBJ2-1, is as follows: DTGVSQNPRHKITKRGQNVTFRCDPISEHNRLYWYRQTLGQGPEFLTYFQNEAQLEKSRLLSDRFSAERPKGSFSTLEIQRTEQGDSAMYLCASSLADEQFFGPGTRLTVL.

The chain combines TRBV4-2 with TRBJ1-6, with 7 bases identical to TRBD1. This CDR3 region has 17 residues. The germline V gene has CDR1 LGHNA and CDR2 YNFKEQ. Trimming cost V 1 base and J 7 bases; bases outside gene matches: 10. The CDR3 DNA follows: TGTGCCAGCAGCCAAGGCGGGGCGGCAGGGGGGAATTCACCCCTCCACTTT. Translated, it gives CASSQGGAAGGNSPLHF.

The gene calls are TRBV4-1 and TRBJ2-7; possible D gene TRBD1, 6 bases. This CDR3 comprises 15 residues. CDR1 and CDR2 (germline): MGHRA, YSYEKL. Trimming took 11 bases from V and 2 from J, leaving 22 bases between them. The CDR3 nucleotides are TGCGCCTACCCCCAATGGTCCAGGGGTACCTACGAGCAGTACTTC. Amino acids: CAYPQWSRGTYEQYF.

The J gene is TRBJ2-2, the V gene TRBV7-9; 10 positions match TRBD2. The CDR3 consists of 14 residues. Losses at the gene ends were 5 bases for V and 7 bases for J; bases not matched to a gene: 4. Germline assignment: CDR1 SEHNR and CDR2 FQNEAQ (reference sequence). CDR3 sequence (DNA): TGTGCCAGCAGCCTTACTAGCGGGAACGGGGAGCTGTTTTTT. This encodes CASSLTSGNGELFF.

The J gene is TRBJ1-6, the V gene TRBV27; 8 nucleotides match TRBD1. The CDR3 contains 14 residues. The V and J ends lost 3 bases and 10 bases, in that order; junction bases with no gene match: 5. Germline CDR1 and CDR2: MNHEY and SMNVEV (reference sequence). CDR3 residues: CASSFGTGESPLHF. The CDR3 coding sequence is TGTGCCAGCAGTTTTGGGACAGGTGAATCACCCCTCCACTTT.

The V call is TRBV21-1, the J call TRBJ1-5; TRBD1, the D gene given by the table, was not confirmed from the DNA. TRBV21-1 has pseudogene status. This CDR3 has 13 amino acids. CDR3 sequence: CAKIHRFGQPQHF. The DNA of the CDR3 is TGTGCCAAGATCCACAGATTCGGACAGCCCCAGCATTTT.

This clone was detected only once. Other DNA sequences of this sample code for an identical CDR3. The J gene is TRBJ1-1, the V gene TRBV5-1; D unclear. This CDR3 is built from 13 residues. Germline CDR1 is SGHRS and CDR2 is YFSETQ. Deletions cut 2 bases from V and 1 base from J, with 6 bases between. The CDR3 reads CASSFGRNTEAFF. In DNA form, the CDR3 reads TGCGCCAGCAGCTTTGGGAGGAACACTGAAGCTTTCTTT.

The chain joins TRBV29-1 to TRBJ1-1; 7 nucleotides agree with TRBD1. CDR1 is SQVTM and CDR2 is ANQGSEA in the germline V gene. CDR3 length: 12 residues. Trimming removed 2 bases from V and 13 bases from J; junction bases left unmatched: 10. The CDR3 bases are TGCAGCGTTGAATGGGGACAGAATCCCGTTTTCTTT. Its protein is CSVEWGQNPVFF.

The gene calls are TRBV19 and TRBJ2-2; TRBD2 might be the D (5 bases). V lost 2 bases and J lost 7, with 8 bases in between. Germline loops: CDR1 LNHDA, CDR2 SQIVND (reference sequence). CDR3 length: 13 amino acids. The CDR3, as DNA: TGTGCCAGTAGTATATCGGGGTTCGGGGAGCTGTTTTTT. This sequence encodes CASSISGFGELFF. Looking up the rest from reference TRBV19 and TRBJ2-2 gives the full variable domain: DGGITQSPKYLFRKEGQNVTLSCEQNLNHDAMYWYRQDPGQGLRLIYYSQIVNDFQKGDIAEGYSVSREKKESFPLTVTSAQKNPTAFYLCASSISGFGELFFGEGSRLTVL.

This chain connects TRBV28 to TRBJ1-1; a weak D match, TRBD1 (6 bases). The CDR3 has 15 residues. Germline CDR1 is MDHEN and CDR2 is SYDVKM. The germline V and J ends were trimmed by 5 bases and 0 bases, with 13 bases remaining between them. The CDR3, as DNA: TGTGCCAGCAGTGTACCGGGACATATGAACACTGAAGCTTTCTTT. The encoded protein is CASSVPGHMNTEAFF. The full variable domain, its missing parts supplied by reference TRBV28 and TRBJ1-1, is DVKVTQSSRYLVKRTGEKVFLECVQDMDHENMFWYRQDPGLGLRLIYFSYDVKMKEKGDIPEGYSVSREKKERFSLILESASTNQTSMYLCASSVPGHMNTEAFFGQGTRLTVV.

This chain links TRBV18 with TRBJ2-7; D uncertain. The CDR3 runs to 15 residues. Germline V gene data show CDR1 as KGHSH and CDR2 as LQKENI. The V and J ends lost 3 bases and 2 bases respectively, with 14 bases between them. The CDR3 nucleotides read TGTGCCAGCTCACCCTCGCAAGCAGGTACCTACGAGCAGTACTTC. Encoded protein: CASSPSQAGTYEQYF. The complete variable domain, with remaining parts taken from reference TRBV18 and TRBJ2-7, reads NAGVMQNPRHLVRRRGQEARLRCSPMKGHSHVYWYRQLPEEGLKFMVYLQKENIIDESGMPKERFSAEFPKEGPSILRIQQVVRGDSAAYFCASSPSQAGTYEQYFGPGTRLTVT.

CDR3 sequence (DNA): TGCGCCAGCAGCTTGGTGTGGGCTTACACCGGGGAGCTGTTTTTT. This codes for CASSLVWAYTGELFF. The chain joins TRBV5-1 to TRBJ2-2; D gene unclear. This CDR3 spans 15 amino acids. V gave up 0 bases and J gave up 3 bases, with 9 bases separating them. Germline loops: CDR1 SGHRS, CDR2 YFSETQ.